The rows below give T cell receptor beta chains drawn from one sample of a study of blood T cell repertoires in COVID-19. Here immunoSEQ multiplex PCR was the method, and the copy in TCRdb shows in-frame clones only, minus some. The sample comprises 200,000 to 300,000 clones, 70% to 90% of which are singletons, and about 0.8% rests with the top ten. The specimen was peripheral blood. The receptors derive from a woman in her 30s with acute or convalescent COVID-19. CDR3s include the opening cysteine and the closing phenylalanine or tryptophan. A D gene is named only where the DNA matches it firmly. Size values are once, few and many counts, or a class for expanded clones, and some rows have none.

clone size | D gene | J gene | V gene | CDR3 length | CDR3 protein | CDR3 DNA
NA | TRBD1 | TRBJ1-5 | TRBV5-1 | 14 | CASSPGQGTQPQHF | TGCGCCAGCAGCCCCGGACAGGGGACTCAGCCCCAGCATTTT
NA | NA | TRBJ2-1 | TRBV6-4 | 15 | CASSRGGNSYNEQFF | TGTGCCAGCAGCCGGGGTGGGAATTCCTACAATGAGCAGTTCTTC
NA | NA | TRBJ1-3 | TRBV9 | 16 | CASSVAGQTTGNTIYF | TGTGCCAGCAGCGTAGCTGGGCAGACAACTGGAAACACCATATATTTT
few | TRBD1 | TRBJ2-7 | TRBV19 | 15 | CASSISQGELYEQYF | TGTGCCAGTAGTATTTCACAGGGGGAGCTCTACGAGCAGTACTTC
NA | TRBD2 | TRBJ2-7 | TRBV13 | 15 | CASSLGRSGRPPQYF | TGTGCCAGCAGCTTAGGCCGAAGCGGGAGGCCTCCTCAGTACTTC
NA | TRBD1 | TRBJ1-6 | TRBV19 | 14 | CASSQTGIDSPLHF | TGTGCCAGTAGTCAGACAGGGATCGATTCACCCCTCCACTTT
NA | NA | TRBJ1-1 | TRBV7-9 | 13 | CASSYSGNTEAFF | TGTGCCAGCAGCTACTCCGGGAACACTGAAGCTTTCTTT
once | TRBD1 | TRBJ2-5 | TRBV6-5 | 12 | CASSGGRETQYF | TGTGCCAGCTCAGGGGGCAGAGAGACCCAGTACTTC
NA | TRBD2 | TRBJ2-4 | TRBV30 | 17 | CAWKPGLAGVGKNIQYF | TGTGCCTGGAAACCGGGACTAGCGGGAGTAGGCAAAAACATTCAGTACTTC
NA | TRBD2 | TRBJ2-1 | TRBV5-8 | 18 | CASSFGNLAGGTYNEQFF | TGTGCCAGCAGCTTCGGGAACTTAGCGGGAGGGACCTACAATGAGCAGTTCTTC
few | NA | TRBJ1-6 | TRBV7-9 | 15 | CASSLGPGYNSPLHF | TGTGCCAGCAGCTTAGGGCCAGGTTATAATTCACCCCTCCACTTT
once | NA | TRBJ2-1 | TRBV6-1 | 16 | CASSEFSAGFYNEQFF | TGTGCCAGCAGTGAGTTTAGTGCGGGATTCTACAATGAGCAGTTCTTC
NA | NA | TRBJ2-3 | TRBV14 | 11 | CASSPLDTQYF | TGTGCCAGCAGCCCTCTGGATACGCAGTATTTT
NA | NA | TRBJ2-2 | TRBV5-6 | 16 | CASSLRILKKAGELFF | TGTGCCAGCAGCTTACGAATACTCAAGAAAGCCGGGGAGCTGTTTTTT